This TCR beta chain was captured in a study of T cells after yellow fever vaccination. Study-wide results and caveats: CD4 and CD8 compartments shared a small share of clonotypes. Contamination of FACS-sorted repertoires by abundant clonotypes from the bulk population could occur. A weaker but faster secondary response was observed, peaking on day 5 versus 15.

MiXCR, applied by TCRdb to the 5' RACE reads, yields one record per CDR3 protein. The table has over 150,000 distinct CDR3 sequences, 5.5% to 7.5% seen once. V shed 0 bases, J shed 6 bases, and the junction held 4 bases outside the gene matches. The CDR3 totals 16 residues. The V gene's germline CDR1 is SGHDT and CDR2 YYEEEE. This clonotype was found a few times. The antigen remains undetermined. The sequence came from a man between 18 and 29 years old who received the YFV17D yellow fever vaccine. The J gene is TRBJ2-1, the V gene TRBV5-6, with TRBD1 matching over 12 bases. The specimen was CD4+ T cells sorted from PBMCs, collected on the day of the first yellow fever vaccination. The CDR3 protein is CASSLAGTGGLNEQFF. The DNA for the CDR3 is TGTGCCAGCAGCTTGGCTGGGACAGGGGGCCTCAATGAGCAGTTCTTC.